This passage covers 29 T cell receptor beta chains from one sample sequenced in a study of monozygotic twins with inflammatory bowel disease. TCRdb derives one entry per CDR3 protein from the 5' RACE reads, leaving out DNA. This table holds just over 300,000 distinct CDR3 sequences. What was sequenced was blood. These receptor sequences come from a human donor with ulcerative colitis or Crohn's disease, or a healthy co-twin of an affected twin (not recorded which).

V is TRBV10-3 and J is TRBJ2-7; TCRdb indicates TRBD1, and absent DNA this call remains unverified. CDR3 length: 14 residues. Germline V gives CDR1 ENHRY, CDR2 SYGVKD. CDR3: CAISERGGSGEQYF.

The chain recombines TRBV20-1 with TRBJ1-4; the D gene TCRdb calls, TRBD1, cannot be checked with no DNA. There are 14 residues in the CDR3. CDR1 DFQATT and CDR2 SNEGSKA come from the germline V gene (reference sequence). The CDR3 sequence is CSASHGGRQEKLFF.

The CDR3 region is CAWSAKVGGGWYEQYF. This sequence joins TRBV30 and TRBJ2-7; TCRdb lists TRBD1, though no DNA is available to test this call. This CDR3 has 16 amino acids. CDR1 is GTSNPN and CDR2 is SVGIG in the germline V gene (reference sequence).

The chain uses TRBV12-3 or TRBV12-4 and TRBJ2-1. The CDR3 length is 15 residues. CDR3 residues: CASTFGSGLYNEQFF.

V and J are TRBV6-2 or TRBV6-3 and TRBJ1-2; there is no DNA to check the TCRdb D call of TRBD1. CDR3 length: 12 amino acids. Per germline, CDR1 MNHEY and CDR2 SVGEGT. The CDR3 spells CASRSTAYGYTF.

The chain recombines TRBV6-1 with TRBJ2-3. The CDR3 is 14 residues long. The germline V gene has CDR1 MNHNS and CDR2 SASEGT. The CDR3 loop reads CASSHRSSTDTQYF.

J is TRBJ2-7 and V is TRBV7-2. The CDR3 totals 13 residues. Per germline, CDR1 SGHTA and CDR2 FQGNSA. The CDR3 sequence is CASTAAVSYEQYF.

The V gene is TRBV6-5, the J gene TRBJ1-1; TCRdb's D gene call, TRBD1, goes unchecked for lack of DNA. Looked up from germline, CDR1 is MNHEY and CDR2 is SVGAGI. This CDR3 contains 14 residues. The CDR3 sequence: CASSYTGGVTEAFF.

The chain has TRBV6-2 or TRBV6-3 and TRBJ1-5; no DNA is available, so the TRBD1 call from TCRdb remains unchecked. CDR1 MNHEY and CDR2 SVGEGT come from the germline V gene. This CDR3 contains 14 residues. The CDR3 loop is CASSYGASNQPQHF.

The CDR3 sequence is CASSPKDRVYEQYF. The chain combines TRBV18 with TRBJ2-7; TCRdb selects TRBD1, and the lack of DNA leaves this call unchecked. In germline, CDR1 is KGHSH, CDR2 LQKENI. CDR3 size: 14 residues.

The rearrangement links TRBV3-1 to TRBJ1-1; there is no DNA to check the TCRdb D call of TRBD1. Germline V gene sequence: CDR1 LGHDT, CDR2 YNNKEL (reference sequence). CDR3 size: 15 residues. CDR3 protein: CASSQKEFRGAEAFF.

The rearrangement links TRBV20-1 to TRBJ1-1. Germline V gene data show CDR1 as DFQATT and CDR2 as SNEGSKA (reference sequence). The CDR3 has 15 residues. This chain's CDR3 is CSARGGGAWNTEAFF.

This chain links TRBV6-2 or TRBV6-3 with TRBJ2-7. Germline V gene lookup returns CDR1 MNHEY and CDR2 SVGEGT. The CDR3 sequence is 14 residues long. CDR3: CASSSPTSAYEQYF.

The rearrangement links TRBV28 to TRBJ2-4. Germline V gene lookup returns CDR1 MDHEN and CDR2 SYDVKM. This CDR3 region has 12 residues. The CDR3 is CASSLIGNIQYF.

V gene TRBV30 combines with J gene TRBJ1-5; no DNA is available, so the TRBD1 call from TCRdb remains unchecked. CDR1 is GTSNPN, CDR2 SVGIG, per germline (reference sequence). This CDR3 is 13 amino acids long. The CDR3 is CAWSVEGGQPQHF.

The V call is TRBV24-1, the J call TRBJ2-2; the D call from TCRdb, TRBD2, cannot be confirmed without DNA. Germline assignment: CDR1 KGHDR and CDR2 SFDVKD. This CDR3 has 18 residues. CDR3 protein: CATSATGGRNSFTGELFF.

The chain links TRBV7-9 to TRBJ2-7; TCRdb reports TRBD2, a call that lacks DNA to check it against. CDR3 length: 14 residues. Germline CDR1 reads SEHNR; CDR2 reads FQNEAQ (reference sequence). The CDR3 sequence is CASSPPTRGYEQYF.

This CDR3 reads CASSGGGSETQYF. The chain links TRBV7-2 to TRBJ2-5; the TRBD1 assignment by TCRdb is unverifiable without DNA. Germline CDR1 is SGHTA and CDR2 is FQGNSA. The CDR3 is made up of 13 amino acids.

The V and J genes are TRBV12-3 or TRBV12-4 and TRBJ2-1; lacking DNA, the TRBD1 call made by TCRdb goes unchecked. This CDR3 is built from 17 residues. This CDR3 is CASRLRQGQIIYNEQFF.

V gene TRBV28 combines with J gene TRBJ2-1; TCRdb names TRBD1, which stays unverified in the absence of DNA. Germline V gene sequence: CDR1 MDHEN, CDR2 SYDVKM. This CDR3 spans 13 amino acids. The chain's CDR3 is CASSLVGADEQFF.

V is TRBV9 and J is TRBJ2-3; TCRdb proposes TRBD2, but this gene call is untestable without DNA. This CDR3 is 16 amino acids long. The germline gives CDR1 SGDLS, CDR2 YYNGEE. The CDR3 sequence is CASSPRQGFSTDTQYF.

CDR3 loop: CSARGRGKVNEQFF. This rearrangement joins TRBV20-1 to TRBJ2-1; TCRdb's D call of TRBD2 is untestable without DNA. CDR1 is DFQATT, CDR2 SNEGSKA, per germline (reference sequence). This CDR3 comprises 14 residues.

V and J are TRBV20-1 and TRBJ2-3; no DNA is available, so the TRBD1 call from TCRdb remains unchecked. Germline lookup yields CDR1 DFQATT and CDR2 SNEGSKA (reference sequence). The CDR3 runs 15 residues. The CDR3 is CSAPNRQTSTDTQYF.

The chain employs TRBV20-1 and TRBJ2-7; the TCRdb D gene call, TRBD2, has no DNA to confirm it. Germline values: CDR1 DFQATT, CDR2 SNEGSKA (reference sequence). CDR3 length: 14 residues. This CDR3 reads CSAKTSGRTYEQYF.

This chain uses TRBV12-3 or TRBV12-4 with TRBJ1-2. The CDR3 has 14 amino acids. The CDR3 here is CASRRTEANYGYTF.

The chain couples TRBV19 to TRBJ2-7; the D call from TCRdb, TRBD2, cannot be confirmed without DNA. CDR1 and CDR2 (germline): LNHDA, SQIVND (reference sequence). The CDR3 contains 15 residues. This CDR3 reads CASSFGLAGAYEQYF. Based on the CDR3 plus reference TRBV19 and TRBJ2-7, the full variable domain is DGGITQSPKYLFRKEGQNVTLSCEQNLNHDAMYWYRQDPGQGLRLIYYSQIVNDFQKGDIAEGYSVSREKKESFPLTVTSAQKNPTAFYLCASSFGLAGAYEQYFGPGTRLTVT.

This chain links TRBV18 with TRBJ2-5; the TRBD1 assignment by TCRdb is unverifiable without DNA. CDR3 size: 14 residues. Germline V gene data show CDR1 as KGHSH and CDR2 as LQKENI. CDR3 protein: CASSPDTRRETQYF.

This chain joins TRBV11-2 and TRBJ2-3. This CDR3 has 16 residues. CDR1 and CDR2 from the germline V gene are SGHAT and FQNNGV. CDR3 region: CASSFGSGWLTDTQYF.

The rearrangement joins TRBV5-1 to TRBJ2-1; TCRdb's assignment of TRBD2 cannot be checked, as there is no DNA. CDR1 SGHRS and CDR2 YFSETQ come from the germline V gene. There are 15 residues in the CDR3. The CDR3 region is CASSLISGGNNEQFF.